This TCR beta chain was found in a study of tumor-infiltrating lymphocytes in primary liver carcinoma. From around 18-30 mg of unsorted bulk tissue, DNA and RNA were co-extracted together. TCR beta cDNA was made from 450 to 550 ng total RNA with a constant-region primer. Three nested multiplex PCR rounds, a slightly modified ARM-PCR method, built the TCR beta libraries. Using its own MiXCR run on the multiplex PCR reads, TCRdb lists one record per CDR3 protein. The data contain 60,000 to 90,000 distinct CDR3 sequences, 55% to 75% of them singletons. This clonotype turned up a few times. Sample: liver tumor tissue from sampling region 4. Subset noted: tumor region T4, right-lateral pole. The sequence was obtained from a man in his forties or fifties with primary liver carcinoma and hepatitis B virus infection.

The CDR3 DNA sequence: TGTGCCAGCTCCCCTTTTGAATCCTACAATGAGCAGTTCTTC. This codes for CASSPFESYNEQFF. The gene calls are TRBV18 and TRBJ2-1; D gene unclear. The length of the CDR3 is 14 residues. Germline V CDR1 and CDR2: KGHSH, LQKENI. Trimming stripped 6 bases from V and 1 base from J, with 10 bases between. Filled out from reference TRBV18 and TRBJ2-1, the complete variable domain reads NAGVMQNPRHLVRRRGQEARLRCSPMKGHSHVYWYRQLPEEGLKFMVYLQKENIIDESGMPKERFSAEFPKEGPSILRIQQVVRGDSAAYFCASSPFESYNEQFFGPGTRLTVL.